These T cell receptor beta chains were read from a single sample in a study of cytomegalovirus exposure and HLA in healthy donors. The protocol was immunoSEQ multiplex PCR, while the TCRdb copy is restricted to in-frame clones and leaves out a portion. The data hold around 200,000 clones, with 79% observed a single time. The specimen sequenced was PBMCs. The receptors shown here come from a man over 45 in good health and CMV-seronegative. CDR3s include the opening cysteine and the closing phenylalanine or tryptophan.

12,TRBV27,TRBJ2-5,CASSLNRGTQYF
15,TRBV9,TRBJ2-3,CASSVGLAGTDTQYF
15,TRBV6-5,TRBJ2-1,CASSYSGRTYNEQFF
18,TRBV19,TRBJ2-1,CASSNPPRQGAPYNEQFF
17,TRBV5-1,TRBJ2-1,CASSLLSRTGGRNEQFF
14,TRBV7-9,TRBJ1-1,CASSPGGEGTEAFF
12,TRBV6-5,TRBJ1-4,CASSTGWEKLFF
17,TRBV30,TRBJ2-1,CAWSAEGLAGGGNEQFF
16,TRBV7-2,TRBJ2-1,CASSLIAGVVYNEQFF
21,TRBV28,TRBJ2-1,CATRIGARSASARRSYNEQFF
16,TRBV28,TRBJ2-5,CASSLTSGGKLKTQYF
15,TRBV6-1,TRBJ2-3,CASSEVGRITDTQYF
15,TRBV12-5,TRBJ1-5,CASGLAGAVPGPQHF
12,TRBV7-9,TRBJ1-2,CASLTPRYGYTF
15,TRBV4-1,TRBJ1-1,CASSQDQLGVSEAFF
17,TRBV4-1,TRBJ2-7,CASSQYSTGTAAYEQYF
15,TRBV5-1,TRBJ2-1,CASSLSLAGGNEQFF